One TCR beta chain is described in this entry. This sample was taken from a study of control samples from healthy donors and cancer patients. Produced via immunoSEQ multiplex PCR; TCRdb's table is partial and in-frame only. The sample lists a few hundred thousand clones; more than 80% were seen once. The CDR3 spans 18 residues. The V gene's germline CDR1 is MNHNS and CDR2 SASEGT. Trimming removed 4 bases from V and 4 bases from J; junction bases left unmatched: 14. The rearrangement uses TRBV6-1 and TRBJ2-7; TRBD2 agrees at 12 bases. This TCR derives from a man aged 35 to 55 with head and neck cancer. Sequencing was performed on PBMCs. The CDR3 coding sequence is TGTGCCAGCAGTGGTCCCATCCGCGGGCTAGCGGGAGGGTACGAGCAGTACTTC. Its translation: CASSGPIRGLAGGYEQYF.